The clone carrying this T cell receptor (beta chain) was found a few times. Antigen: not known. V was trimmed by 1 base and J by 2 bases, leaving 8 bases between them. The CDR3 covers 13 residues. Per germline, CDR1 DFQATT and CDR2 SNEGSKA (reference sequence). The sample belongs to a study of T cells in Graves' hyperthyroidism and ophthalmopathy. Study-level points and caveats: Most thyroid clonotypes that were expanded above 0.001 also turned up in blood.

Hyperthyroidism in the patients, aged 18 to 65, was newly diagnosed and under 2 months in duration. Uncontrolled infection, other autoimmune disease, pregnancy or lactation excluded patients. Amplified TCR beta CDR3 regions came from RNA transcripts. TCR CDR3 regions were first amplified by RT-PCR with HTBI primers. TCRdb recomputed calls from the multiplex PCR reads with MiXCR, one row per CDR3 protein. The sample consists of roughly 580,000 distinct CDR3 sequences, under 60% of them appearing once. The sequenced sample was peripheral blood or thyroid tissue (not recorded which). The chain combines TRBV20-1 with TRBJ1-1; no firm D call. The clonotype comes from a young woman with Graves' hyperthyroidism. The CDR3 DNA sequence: TGCAGTGCTAGAGTAGGATCCAACACTGAAGCTTTCTTT. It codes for CSARVGSNTEAFF.